The text below deals with one T cell receptor (beta chain). Its antigen is currently unknown. This sample was taken from a study of OX40 agonist ivuxolimab in advanced cancers. The overall study: People in dose escalation had one of these cancers: hepatocellular carcinoma, melanoma, renal cell or head and neck cancer. Study-wide results and caveats: The antigens recognized by the expanded peripheral T cells, that is their antigen specificity, were not determined. Among some nonresponders, normalized T-cell clonal expansion was also low.

The germline V gene has CDR1 SGHVS and CDR2 FNYEAQ. V lost 1 base to trimming and J lost 6 bases, with 6 bases between them. The CDR3 has 13 residues. The table came from immunoSEQ multiplex PCR; TCRdb's copy has only in-frame clones and leaves some out. The sample contains around 21,000 clones, approximately 80% of which appear only once. The sequenced sample was CD4+ or CD8+ T cells sorted from blood, obtained in a trial of the OX40 agonist ivuxolimab. This receptor was obtained from an adult with an advanced solid tumor such as melanoma, head and neck, liver or kidney cancer. V is TRBV7-6 and J is TRBJ2-2, with D perhaps matching TRBD2 (5 bases). The CDR3 DNA is TGTGCCAGCAGCTTAGTCGGGGCCGGGGAGCTGTTTTTT. Protein product: CASSLVGAGELFF.